Sequencing of this TCR beta chain was carried out in a study of identical twins. Study-wide findings and caveats: The analysis was cross-sectional rather than longitudinal within donors. Abundant beta clonotypes from cord blood had fewer insertions, unlike memory repertoires, which showed none.

Only a few counts were recorded for this clonotype. Antigen specificity is unknown. A universal primer site came from template switching; cDNA carried unique molecular identifiers. TCRdb re-analysed the 5' RACE reads in MiXCR, keeping a single row per CDR3 protein. This sample has about 460,000 distinct CDR3 sequences; 12% to 15% occur once, and the top ten carry approximately 0.52%. These same records also appear under a second study, on yellow fever vaccine responses in identical twins.

Sequencing used CD4+ T cells sorted from blood. The origin of this receptor is a woman between 18 and 29 years old in good health.

Here the CDR3 reads CASSLTVERGHTGELFF. For the CDR3, the DNA is TGTGCCAGCAGCTTAACCGTGGAGAGGGGGCACACCGGGGAGCTGTTTTTT. This chain joins TRBV7-3 and TRBJ2-2, with TRBD1 identical over 7 bases. Looked up from germline, CDR1 is SGHTA and CDR2 is FQGTGA. This CDR3 is built from 17 residues. The ends lost 0 bases at V and 3 bases at J; junction bases unmatched: 7.